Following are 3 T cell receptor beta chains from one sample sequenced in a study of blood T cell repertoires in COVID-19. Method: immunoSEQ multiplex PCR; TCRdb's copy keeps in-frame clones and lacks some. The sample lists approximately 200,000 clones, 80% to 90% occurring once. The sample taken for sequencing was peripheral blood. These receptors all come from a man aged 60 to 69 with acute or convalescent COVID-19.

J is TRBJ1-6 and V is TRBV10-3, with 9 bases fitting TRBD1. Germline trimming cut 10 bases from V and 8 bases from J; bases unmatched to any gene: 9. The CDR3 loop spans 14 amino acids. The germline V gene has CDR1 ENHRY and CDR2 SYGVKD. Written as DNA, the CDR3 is TGTGCCAGCGCGAGACAGGGGGGGGATTCACCCCTCCACTTT. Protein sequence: CASARQGGDSPLHF.

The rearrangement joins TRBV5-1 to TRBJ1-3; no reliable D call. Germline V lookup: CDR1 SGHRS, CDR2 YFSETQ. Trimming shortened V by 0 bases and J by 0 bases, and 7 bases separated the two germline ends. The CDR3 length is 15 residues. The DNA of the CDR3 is TGCGCCAGCAGCTTGGCGAGGGCCTCTGGAAACACCATATATTTT. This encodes CASSLARASGNTIYF.

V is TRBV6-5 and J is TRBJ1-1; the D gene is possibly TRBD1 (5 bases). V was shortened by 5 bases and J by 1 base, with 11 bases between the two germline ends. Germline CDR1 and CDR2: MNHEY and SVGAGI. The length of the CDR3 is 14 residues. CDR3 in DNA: TGTGCCAGCAGTACCACGGACACGAACACTGAAGCTTTCTTT. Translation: CASSTTDTNTEAFF.